The clone carrying this TCR beta chain showed up just a few times. Antigen specificity is unknown. These data come from a study of blood T cells in healthy people across ages. It was with a sample-barcoded 5' primer and a J-beta primer mix that a second PCR of roughly 7 to 12 cycles was run. TCRdb re-called the 5' RACE reads with MiXCR, one entry per CDR3 protein. The data contain approximately 1.5 million distinct CDR3 sequences, approximately 43% of them singletons. Each donor was a healthy Caucasian individual from Russia, aged roughly 6 to 90. Peripheral blood was drawn, approximately 10 milliliters per donor. Isolation yielded PBMCs, at least 6.5 million per sample, in every case. Study observations and caveats: Samples with more naive T cells showed higher observed beta diversity.

The TCR originated in a woman aged 18 to 35 in good health. Source material: blood.

The CDR3, as DNA: TGTGCCAGCAGCCCCCCCGGGACAACCTACAATGAGCAGTTCTTC. This encodes CASSPPGTTYNEQFF. This chain joins TRBV7-9 and TRBJ2-1; TRBD1 might be the D (6 bases). With 5 bases removed from V and 2 bases from J, the gap between germline ends came to 13 bases. The CDR3 contains 15 residues. Looked up from germline, CDR1 is SEHNR and CDR2 is FQNEAQ (reference sequence).